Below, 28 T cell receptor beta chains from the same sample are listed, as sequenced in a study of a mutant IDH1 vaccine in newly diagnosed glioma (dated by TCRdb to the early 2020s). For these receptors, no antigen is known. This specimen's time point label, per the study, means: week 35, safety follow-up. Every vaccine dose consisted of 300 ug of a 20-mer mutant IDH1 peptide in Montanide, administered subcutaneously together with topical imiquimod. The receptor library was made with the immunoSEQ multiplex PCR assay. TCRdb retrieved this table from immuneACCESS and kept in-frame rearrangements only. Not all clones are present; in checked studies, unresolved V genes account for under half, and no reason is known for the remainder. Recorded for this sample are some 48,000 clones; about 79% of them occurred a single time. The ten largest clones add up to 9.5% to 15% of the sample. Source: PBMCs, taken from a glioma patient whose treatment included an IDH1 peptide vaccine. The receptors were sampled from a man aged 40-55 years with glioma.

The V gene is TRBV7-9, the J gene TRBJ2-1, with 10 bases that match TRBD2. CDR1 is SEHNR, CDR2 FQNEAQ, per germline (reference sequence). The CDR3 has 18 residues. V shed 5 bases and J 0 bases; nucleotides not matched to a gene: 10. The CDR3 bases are TGTGCCAGCAGCCCAGGACTAGCGGTCGCCTCCTCCTACAATGAGCAGTTCTTC. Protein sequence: CASSPGLAVASSYNEQFF.

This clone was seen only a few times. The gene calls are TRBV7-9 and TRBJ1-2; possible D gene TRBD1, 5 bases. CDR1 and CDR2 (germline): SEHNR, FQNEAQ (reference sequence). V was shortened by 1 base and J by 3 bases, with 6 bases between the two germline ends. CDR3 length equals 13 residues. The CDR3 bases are TGTGCCAGCAGCTTAGTCAGGGACTATGGCTACACCTTC. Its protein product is CASSLVRDYGYTF.

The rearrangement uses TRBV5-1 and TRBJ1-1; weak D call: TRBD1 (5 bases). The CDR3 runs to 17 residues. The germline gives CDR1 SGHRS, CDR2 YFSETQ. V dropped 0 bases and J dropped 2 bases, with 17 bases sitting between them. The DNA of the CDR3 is TGCGCCAGCAGCTTGGATTCGGAGGGGCCCCTTAACACTGAAGCTTTCTTT. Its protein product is CASSLDSEGPLNTEAFF.

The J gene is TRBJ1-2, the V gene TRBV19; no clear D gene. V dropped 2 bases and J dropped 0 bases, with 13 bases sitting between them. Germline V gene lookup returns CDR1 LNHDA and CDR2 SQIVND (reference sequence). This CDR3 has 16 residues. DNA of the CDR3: TGTGCCAGTAGTATAACTTCGACAAATGCTAACTATGGCTACACCTTC. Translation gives CASSITSTNANYGYTF.

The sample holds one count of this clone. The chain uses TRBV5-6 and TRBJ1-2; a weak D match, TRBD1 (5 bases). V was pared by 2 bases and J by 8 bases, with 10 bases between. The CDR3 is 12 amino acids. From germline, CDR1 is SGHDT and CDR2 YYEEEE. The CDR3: CASSLQGVGYTF. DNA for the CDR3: TGTGCCAGCAGCTTACAAGGGGTAGGCTACACCTTC.

CDR3 amino acids: CSVRDVNTEAFF. In DNA form, the CDR3 reads TGCAGCGTTAGGGATGTGAACACTGAAGCTTTCTTT. The chain combines TRBV29-1 with TRBJ1-1; D ambiguous. The germline V and J ends were trimmed by 5 bases and 0 bases, with 7 bases remaining between them. Germline V gene data show CDR1 as SQVTM and CDR2 as ANQGSEA. The CDR3 contains 12 residues.

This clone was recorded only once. This CDR3 is CASSEEKTRGNEQFF. The CDR3 DNA reads as TGTGCCAGCAGTGAAGAGAAAACTAGGGGCAATGAGCAGTTCTTC. V and J are TRBV2 and TRBJ2-1; D is tentatively TRBD1 or TRBD2 (5 bases each). CDR1 and CDR2 (germline): SNHLY, FYNNEI. V lost 1 base and J lost 6, with 13 bases in between. The CDR3 runs to 15 residues.

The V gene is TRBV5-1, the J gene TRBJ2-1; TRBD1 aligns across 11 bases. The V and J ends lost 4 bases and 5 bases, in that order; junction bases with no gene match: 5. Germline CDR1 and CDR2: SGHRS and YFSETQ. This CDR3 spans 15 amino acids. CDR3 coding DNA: TGCGCCAGCAGCCGTGGACAGGGGGCAGACAATGAGCAGTTCTTC. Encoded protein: CASSRGQGADNEQFF. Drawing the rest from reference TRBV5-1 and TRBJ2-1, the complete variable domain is KAGVTQTPRYLIKTRGQQVTLSCSPISGHRSVSWYQQTPGQGLQFLFEYFSETQRNKGNFPGRFSGRQFSNSRSEMNVSTLELGDSALYLCASSRGQGADNEQFFGPGTRLTVL.

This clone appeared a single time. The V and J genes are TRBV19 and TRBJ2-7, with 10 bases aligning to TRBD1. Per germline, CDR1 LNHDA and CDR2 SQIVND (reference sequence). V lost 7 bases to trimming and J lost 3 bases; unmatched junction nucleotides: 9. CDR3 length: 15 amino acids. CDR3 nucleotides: TGTGCCAGTACCTTCAAGGGACAGGGGAACTACGAGCAGTACTTC. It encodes CASTFKGQGNYEQYF.

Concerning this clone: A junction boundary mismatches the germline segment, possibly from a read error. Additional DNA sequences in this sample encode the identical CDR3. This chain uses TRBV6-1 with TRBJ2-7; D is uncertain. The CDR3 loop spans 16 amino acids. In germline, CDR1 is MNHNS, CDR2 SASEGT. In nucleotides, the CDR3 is TGTGCCAGCAGTGAAGCGCTTCCCTCAAGCTCCTACGAGCAATACTTC. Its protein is CASSEALPSSSYEQYF.

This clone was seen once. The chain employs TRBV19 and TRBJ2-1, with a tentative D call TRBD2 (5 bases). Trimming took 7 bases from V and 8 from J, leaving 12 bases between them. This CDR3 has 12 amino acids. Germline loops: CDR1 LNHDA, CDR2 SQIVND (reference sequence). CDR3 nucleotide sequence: TGTGCCAGTAATTGGGGTAGCGATGAGCAGTTCTTC. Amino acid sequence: CASNWGSDEQFF.

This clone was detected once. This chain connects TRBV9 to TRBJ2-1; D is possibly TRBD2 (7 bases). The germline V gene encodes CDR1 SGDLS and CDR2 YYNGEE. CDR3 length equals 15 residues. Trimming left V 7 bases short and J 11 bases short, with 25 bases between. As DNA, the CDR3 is TGTGCCAGCGCCCCTACGGGGGGCGCGAGTCTTAAGCAGTTCTTC. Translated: CASAPTGGASLKQFF.

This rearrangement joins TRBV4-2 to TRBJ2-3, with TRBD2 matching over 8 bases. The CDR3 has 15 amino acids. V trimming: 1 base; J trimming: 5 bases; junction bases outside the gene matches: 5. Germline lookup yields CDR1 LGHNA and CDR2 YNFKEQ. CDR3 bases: TGTGCCAGCAGCCAAGGAGCGGGAGATCAAGATACGCAGTATTTT. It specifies CASSQGAGDQDTQYF.

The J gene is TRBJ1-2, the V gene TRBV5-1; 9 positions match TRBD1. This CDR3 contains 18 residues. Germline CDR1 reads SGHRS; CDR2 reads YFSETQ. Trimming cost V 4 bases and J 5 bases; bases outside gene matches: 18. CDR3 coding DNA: TGCGCCAGCAGCCACGATTGGGTGCGGGACAGGGAATCGTATGGCTACACCTTC. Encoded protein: CASSHDWVRDRESYGYTF.

CDR3 in DNA: TGTGCCTGGAGTGTACTCCAGGGACGGAGTGAAAAACTGTTTTTT. Translating it yields CAWSVLQGRSEKLFF. The chain links TRBV30 to TRBJ1-4, with D perhaps TRBD1 (5 bases). Trimming left V 0 bases short and J 7 bases short, with 15 bases between. Germline V gene lookup returns CDR1 GTSNPN and CDR2 SVGIG (reference sequence). CDR3 size: 15 residues.

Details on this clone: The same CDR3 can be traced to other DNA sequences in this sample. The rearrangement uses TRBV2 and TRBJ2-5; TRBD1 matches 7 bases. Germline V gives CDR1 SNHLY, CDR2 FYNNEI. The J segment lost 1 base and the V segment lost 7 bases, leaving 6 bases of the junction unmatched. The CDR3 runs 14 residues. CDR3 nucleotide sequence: TGTGCCAGCACCTTAGGGACAGCCCAAGAGACCCAGTACTTC. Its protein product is CASTLGTAQETQYF.

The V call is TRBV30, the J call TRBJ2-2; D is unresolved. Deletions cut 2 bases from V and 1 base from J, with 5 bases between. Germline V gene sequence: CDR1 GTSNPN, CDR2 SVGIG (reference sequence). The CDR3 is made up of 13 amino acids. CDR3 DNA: TGTGCCTGGAGTCGTGGGAACACCGGGGAGCTGTTTTTT. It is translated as CAWSRGNTGELFF. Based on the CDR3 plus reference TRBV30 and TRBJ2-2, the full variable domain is SQTIHQWPATLVQPVGSPLSLECTVEGTSNPNLYWYRQAAGRGLQLLFYSVGIGQISSEVPQNLSASRPQDRQFILSSKKLLLSDSGFYLCAWSRGNTGELFFGEGSRLTVL.

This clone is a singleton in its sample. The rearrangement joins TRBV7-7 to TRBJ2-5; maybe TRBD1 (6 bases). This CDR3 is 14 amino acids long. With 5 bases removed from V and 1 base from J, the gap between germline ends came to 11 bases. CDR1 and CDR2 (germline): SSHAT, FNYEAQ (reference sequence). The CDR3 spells CASSPRTVQETQYF. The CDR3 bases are TGTGCCAGCAGCCCCCGGACAGTCCAAGAGACCCAGTACTTC.

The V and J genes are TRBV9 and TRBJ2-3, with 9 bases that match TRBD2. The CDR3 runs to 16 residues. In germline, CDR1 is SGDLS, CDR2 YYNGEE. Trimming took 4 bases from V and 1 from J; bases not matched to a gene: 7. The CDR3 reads CASSPHSGSGTDTQYF. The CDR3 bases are TGTGCCAGCAGCCCACATAGCGGGAGTGGCACAGATACGCAGTATTTT.

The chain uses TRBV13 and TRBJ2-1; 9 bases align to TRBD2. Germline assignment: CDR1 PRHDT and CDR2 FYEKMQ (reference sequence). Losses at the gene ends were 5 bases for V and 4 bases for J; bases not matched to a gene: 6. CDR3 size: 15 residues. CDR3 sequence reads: CASSRALAGYNEQFF. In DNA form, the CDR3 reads TGTGCCAGCAGCCGTGCGCTAGCGGGATACAATGAGCAGTTCTTC. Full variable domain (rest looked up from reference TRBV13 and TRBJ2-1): AAGVIQSPRHLIKEKRETATLKCYPIPRHDTVYWYQQGPGQDPQFLISFYEKMQSDKGSIPDRFSAQQFSDYHSELNMSSLELGDSALYFCASSRALAGYNEQFFGPGTRLTVL.

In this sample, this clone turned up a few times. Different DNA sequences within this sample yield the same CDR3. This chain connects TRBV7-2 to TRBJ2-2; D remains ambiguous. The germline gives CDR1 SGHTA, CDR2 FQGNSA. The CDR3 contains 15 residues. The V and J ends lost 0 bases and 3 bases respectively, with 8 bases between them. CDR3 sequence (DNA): TGTGCCAGCAGCTTAGCGCTGGCAGACACCGGGGAGCTGTTTTTT. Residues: CASSLALADTGELFF. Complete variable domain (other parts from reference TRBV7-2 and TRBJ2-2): GAGVSQSPSNKVTEKGKDVELRCDPISGHTALYWYRQSLGQGLEFLIYFQGNSAPDKSGLPSDRFSAERTGGSVSTLTIQRTQQEDSAVYLCASSLALADTGELFFGEGSRLTVL.

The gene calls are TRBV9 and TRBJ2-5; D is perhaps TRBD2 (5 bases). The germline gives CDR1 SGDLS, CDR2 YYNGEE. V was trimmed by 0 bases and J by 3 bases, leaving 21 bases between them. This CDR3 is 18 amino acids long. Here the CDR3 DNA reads TGTGCCAGCAGCGTAGATGCCACCATTCGAGGGAAAAAAGAGACCCAGTACTTC. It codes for CASSVDATIRGKKETQYF.

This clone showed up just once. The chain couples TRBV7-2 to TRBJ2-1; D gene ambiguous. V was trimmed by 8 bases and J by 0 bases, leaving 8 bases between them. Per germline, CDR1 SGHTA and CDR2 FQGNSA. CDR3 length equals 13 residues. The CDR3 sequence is CASGRRSYNEQFF. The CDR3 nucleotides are TGTGCCAGCGGGCGTCGCTCCTACAATGAGCAGTTCTTC.

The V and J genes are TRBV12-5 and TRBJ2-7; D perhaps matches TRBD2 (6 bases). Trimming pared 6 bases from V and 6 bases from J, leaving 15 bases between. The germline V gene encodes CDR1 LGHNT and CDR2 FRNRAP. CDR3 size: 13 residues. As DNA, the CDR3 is TGTGCTAGTGGACCGGATAGCGGCTCCGAGCAGTACGTC. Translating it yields CASGPDSGSEQYV.

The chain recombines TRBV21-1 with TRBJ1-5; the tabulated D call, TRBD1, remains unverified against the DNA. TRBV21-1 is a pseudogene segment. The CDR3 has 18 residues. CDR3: CASSPTQGSVVSNQPQHF. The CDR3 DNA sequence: TGTGCCAGCAGCCCAACCCAGGGAAGTGTCGTTAGCAATCAGCCCCAGCATTTT.

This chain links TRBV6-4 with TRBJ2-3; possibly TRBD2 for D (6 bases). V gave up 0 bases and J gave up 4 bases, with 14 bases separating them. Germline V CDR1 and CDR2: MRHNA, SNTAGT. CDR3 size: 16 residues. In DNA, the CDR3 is TGTGCCAGCAGTGACTCTCCAGCGGGCGGGGCAGATACGCAGTATTTT. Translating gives CASSDSPAGGADTQYF.

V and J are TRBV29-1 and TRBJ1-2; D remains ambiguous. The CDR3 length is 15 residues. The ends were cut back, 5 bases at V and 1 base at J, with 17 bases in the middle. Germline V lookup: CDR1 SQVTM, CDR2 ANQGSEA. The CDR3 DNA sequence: TGCAGCGTTTTGAGGACGGTGAAGTGTAACTATGGCTACACCTTC. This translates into CSVLRTVKCNYGYTF.

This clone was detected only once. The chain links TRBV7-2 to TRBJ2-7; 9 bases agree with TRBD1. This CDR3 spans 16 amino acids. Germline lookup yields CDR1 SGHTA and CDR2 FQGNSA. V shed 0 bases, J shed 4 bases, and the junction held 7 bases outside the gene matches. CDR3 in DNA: TGTGCCAGCAGCTTAGCGTTACCGGGACAGGGATACGAGCAGTACTTC. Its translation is CASSLALPGQGYEQYF.